The next 14 T cell receptor beta chains were all read from a single sample in a study of blood T cell repertoires in COVID-19. Some clones are missing from TCRdb's copy, which holds only in-frame ones; the method was immunoSEQ multiplex PCR. The sample has 190,000 or so clones, approximately 85% seen once. Input material: PBMCs or T cells enriched from blood (not recorded which). The source of these receptors is a man aged 40-49 years who had recovered from COVID-19.

This chain uses TRBV2 with TRBJ2-7, with TRBD2 identical over 12 bases. V shed 4 bases and J 7 bases; nucleotides not matched to a gene: 5. The CDR3 extends over 14 amino acids. Germline CDR1 and CDR2: SNHLY and FYNNEI. The chain's CDR3 is CASSGLAGDREQYF. The CDR3 coding sequence is TGTGCCAGCAGTGGACTAGCGGGAGATCGGGAGCAGTACTTC.

The chain uses TRBV5-1 and TRBJ2-5; tentatively, D is TRBD1 (5 bases). Germline V gives CDR1 SGHRS, CDR2 YFSETQ. V lost 2 bases and J 5 bases, leaving 16 bases between the germline ends. This CDR3 has 15 amino acids. CDR3 in amino acids: CASSFSPVKGETQYF. The CDR3 nucleotides read TGCGCCAGCAGCTTCAGTCCGGTAAAGGGGGAGACCCAGTACTTC. Variable domain in full (rest from reference TRBV5-1 and TRBJ2-5): KAGVTQTPRYLIKTRGQQVTLSCSPISGHRSVSWYQQTPGQGLQFLFEYFSETQRNKGNFPGRFSGRQFSNSRSEMNVSTLELGDSALYLCASSFSPVKGETQYFGPGTRLLVL.

This clone appeared a few times. The CDR3 loop reads CASSPGQGASDTQYF. CDR3 sequence (DNA): TGTGCCAGCAGTCCGGGACAGGGGGCATCAGATACGCAGTATTTT. V is TRBV7-3 and J is TRBJ2-3; TRBD1 aligns across 12 bases. Trimming removed 6 bases from V and 4 bases from J; junction bases left unmatched: 5. Germline V gene lookup returns CDR1 SGHTA and CDR2 FQGTGA. The CDR3 contains 15 residues.

This chain uses TRBV11-1 with TRBJ2-1; 8 nucleotides align to TRBD2. Germline CDR1 and CDR2: SGHAT and FQDESV (reference sequence). Trimming took 5 bases from V and 2 from J; bases not matched to a gene: 8. The length of the CDR3 is 16 residues. The CDR3, as DNA: TGTGCCAGCAGCCAGAGAGCACTAGCGGCCTACAATGAGCAGTTCTTC. The encoded protein is CASSQRALAAYNEQFF.

The rearrangement links TRBV6-4 to TRBJ2-1; TRBD1 matches 8 bases. Trimming at V came to 6 bases and at J to 9 bases, leaving 10 bases not matched to a gene. Per the germline V gene, CDR1 is MRHNA and CDR2 is SNTAGT. The CDR3 runs to 14 residues. CDR3 nucleotide sequence: TGTGCCAGCAGCCGGGACAGGTGGGCCAGTGAGCAGTTCTTC. Residues: CASSRDRWASEQFF.

This clone was seen a few times. The V call is TRBV7-9, the J call TRBJ1-2; a possible D gene is TRBD1 (5 bases). V lost 2 bases to trimming and J lost 3 bases, with 10 bases between them. CDR3 size: 14 residues. Germline V gene data show CDR1 as SEHNR and CDR2 as FQNEAQ (reference sequence). The CDR3 protein is CASSLRGEDYGYTF. For the CDR3, the DNA is TGTGCCAGCAGCTTACGGGGGGAGGACTATGGCTACACCTTC.

CDR3 amino acids: CASISWDRGLNTEAFF. CDR3 nucleotide sequence: TGTGCCAGCATTTCCTGGGACAGGGGGCTGAACACTGAAGCTTTCTTT. This sequence joins TRBV28 and TRBJ1-1, with TRBD1 identical over 12 bases. The germline V gene has CDR1 MDHEN and CDR2 SYDVKM. The trim removed 7 bases at V and 0 bases at J, leaving 6 bases unmatched. The CDR3 sequence is 16 residues long.

The V call is TRBV19, the J call TRBJ2-3, with 11 bases that match TRBD2. CDR3 length equals 16 residues. Trimming cost V 6 bases and J 2 bases; bases outside gene matches: 7. The germline V gene has CDR1 LNHDA and CDR2 SQIVND (reference sequence). The CDR3, as DNA: TGTGCCAGTAGCGATAGCGGGAGGGTATCCACAGATACGCAGTATTTT. It encodes CASSDSGRVSTDTQYF.

The chain joins TRBV4-2 to TRBJ2-2, with D perhaps TRBD2 (5 bases). This CDR3 is built from 16 residues. Trimming removed 1 base from V and 5 bases from J, with 14 bases in between. Looked up from germline, CDR1 is LGHNA and CDR2 is YNFKEQ. The CDR3 is CASSQGEGSDTGELFF. The CDR3 coding sequence is TGTGCCAGCAGCCAAGGAGAGGGTAGTGATACCGGGGAGCTGTTTTTT.

CDR3 DNA sequence: TGTGCCAGCAGTTTTGCGGGATCTAACTATGGCTACACCTTC. This encodes CASSFAGSNYGYTF. The chain is built from TRBV27 and TRBJ1-2, with D unclear. The V gene lost 3 bases and the J gene lost 0 bases, with 8 bases spanning the gap. The CDR3 sequence is 14 residues long. The germline V gene encodes CDR1 MNHEY and CDR2 SMNVEV (reference sequence).

V and J are TRBV12-3 or TRBV12-4 and TRBJ1-4; the D gene is possibly TRBD1 (5 bases). The length of the CDR3 is 12 residues. With 8 bases removed from V and 13 bases from J, the gap between germline ends came to 17 bases. The CDR3 nucleotides are TGTGCCAGCGGGACTACCAAAGAGATACTGTTTTTT. Protein: CASGTTKEILFF.

V usage is TRBV5-6 and J usage is TRBJ2-1, with 8 bases lining up with TRBD2. V shed 1 base and J 4 bases; nucleotides not matched to a gene: 4. The CDR3 runs 15 residues. Per the germline V gene, CDR1 is SGHDT and CDR2 is YYEEEE. CDR3 nucleotide sequence: TGTGCCAGCAGCTTGAAAACTAGCGGATACAATGAGCAGTTCTTC. Amino acids: CASSLKTSGYNEQFF.

This clone has only one observation. The V call is TRBV4-1, the J call TRBJ2-7, with 7 bases fitting TRBD1. Germline V gives CDR1 MGHRA, CDR2 YSYEKL. The CDR3 is 16 amino acids. Germline trimming cut 4 bases from V and 7 bases from J; bases unmatched to any gene: 16. CDR3: CASSPGQTGGLREQYV. The CDR3, as DNA: TGCGCCAGCAGCCCGGGACAGACAGGTGGCCTACGGGAGCAGTACGTC.

The chain's CDR3 is CASSAEGGNEQFF. In nucleotides, the CDR3 is TGTGCCAGTAGTGCCGAGGGAGGGAATGAGCAGTTCTTC. This chain connects TRBV19 to TRBJ2-1; 7 bases match TRBD2. This CDR3 comprises 13 residues. Germline V gene sequence: CDR1 LNHDA, CDR2 SQIVND (reference sequence). V lost 5 bases to trimming and J lost 7 bases; unmatched junction nucleotides: 5.